Below, 6 T cell receptor beta chains from the same sample are listed, as sequenced in a study of T cell responses to AZD1222 COVID-19 vaccine. The protocol was immunoSEQ multiplex PCR, while the TCRdb copy is restricted to in-frame clones and leaves out a portion. The sample holds roughly 65,000 clones, about four fifths seen once. The specimen comprised peripheral blood, sampled on day 0 of AZD1222 vaccination. These receptor sequences come from an adult in good health.

Only a few counts were recorded for this clone. The CDR3 here is CASSYVGPYEQYF. CDR3 in DNA: TGCGCCAGCAGTTATGTTGGTCCCTACGAGCAGTACTTC. The chain couples TRBV10-2 to TRBJ2-7; D not resolved. This CDR3 is built from 13 residues. V dropped 5 bases and J dropped 2 bases, with 10 bases sitting between them. Looked up from germline, CDR1 is WSHSY and CDR2 is SAAADI.

The chain has TRBV5-1 and TRBJ1-2, with 8 positions matching TRBD1. This CDR3 is built from 15 residues. Losses at the gene ends were 0 bases for V and 4 bases for J; bases not matched to a gene: 5. Germline-derived CDR1 and CDR2 are SGHRS and YFSETQ. CDR3 residues: CASSLALGQVYGYTF. The CDR3 region has the DNA TGCGCCAGCAGCTTGGCCTTGGGACAGGTCTATGGCTACACCTTC.

In its sample, this clone was seen once. This sequence joins TRBV7-9 and TRBJ1-4, with 7 bases that match TRBD1. Germline CDR1 SEHNR, CDR2 FQNEAQ (reference sequence). Trimming cost V 5 bases and J 10 bases; bases outside gene matches: 4. The CDR3 runs to 12 residues. The CDR3 DNA is TGTGCCAGCAGCCGACAGGGATTAAAACTGTTTTTT. The encoded protein is CASSRQGLKLFF.

This clone was recorded only once. The chain joins TRBV19 to TRBJ1-5; 9 nucleotides match TRBD1. V dropped 0 bases and J dropped 7; count of bases not matched to a gene: 7. Per the germline V gene, CDR1 is LNHDA and CDR2 is SQIVND (reference sequence). This CDR3 has 16 amino acids. CDR3 bases: TGTGCCAGTAGTATAGATCAGGGACAGGGCGGCCAGCCCCAGCATTTT. Translating gives CASSIDQGQGGQPQHF. The full variable domain, rest sourced from reference TRBV19 and TRBJ1-5, is DGGITQSPKYLFRKEGQNVTLSCEQNLNHDAMYWYRQDPGQGLRLIYYSQIVNDFQKGDIAEGYSVSREKKESFPLTVTSAQKNPTAFYLCASSIDQGQGGQPQHFGDGTRLSIL.

The chain has TRBV7-9 and TRBJ2-5; D is uncertain. CDR1 and CDR2 from the germline V gene are SEHNR and FQNEAQ (reference sequence). The CDR3 runs 14 residues. Trimming removed 2 bases from V and 5 bases from J, with 12 bases in between. The CDR3: CASSLLLNMETQYF. The CDR3 region has the DNA TGTGCCAGCAGCTTATTGTTGAATATGGAGACCCAGTACTTC.

V is TRBV6-2 or TRBV6-3 and J is TRBJ1-4; 8 nucleotides align to TRBD1. CDR3 length: 15 amino acids. With 4 bases clipped from V and 7 bases from J, the junction kept 8 bases outside the gene matches. In germline, CDR1 is MNHEY, CDR2 SVGEGT. CDR3 nucleotides: TGTGCCAGCAGTTCTACAGGGGGTTTAGGTGAAAAACTGTTTTTT. Translating gives CASSSTGGLGEKLFF.